What follows are 15 T cell receptor beta chains derived from one specimen sequenced in a study of cytomegalovirus exposure and HLA in healthy donors (dated 2017 in TCRdb). Libraries were constructed by the immunoSEQ multiplex PCR assay. The immuneACCESS repertoire file appears here via TCRdb, limited to in-frame rearrangements. These files lack a portion of the clones; in checked studies, under half of the deficit traces to unresolved V genes, and the cause of the others is not known. For this sample there are about 200,000 clones; around 87% appear just once. More than 1.5% of the sample rests with the top ten. The specimen sequenced was PBMCs. The receptors shown here come from a woman under 30 in good health and CMV-seropositive.

This chain links TRBV7-9 with TRBJ1-1; D is ambiguous. The CDR3 is 14 residues long. CDR1 and CDR2 from the germline V gene are SEHNR and FQNEAQ (reference sequence). Trimming pared 7 bases from V and 0 bases from J, leaving 12 bases between. The CDR3 bases are TGTGCCAGCACCCTTGGAGGGCTGAACACTGAAGCTTTCTTT. It translates to CASTLGGLNTEAFF.

The V call is TRBV4-1, the J call TRBJ2-1; 9 nucleotides align to TRBD2. The germline CDR1 and CDR2 sequences are MGHRA and YSYEKL. Unmatched junction bases numbered 9, after V lost 1 base and J lost 5 bases. The CDR3 contains 17 residues. This CDR3 is CASSQVGGGRGDNEQFF. CDR3 nucleotides: TGCGCCAGCAGCCAAGTGGGAGGCGGGAGGGGTGACAATGAGCAGTTCTTC.

V usage is TRBV20-1 and J usage is TRBJ1-2; the D is unclear. CDR3 length equals 10 residues. Deletions cut 5 bases from V and 6 bases from J, with 7 bases between. Germline assignment: CDR1 DFQATT and CDR2 SNEGSKA (reference sequence). CDR3 nucleotides: TGCAGTGCTGCGCGGGATGGCTACACCTTC. Translated, it gives CSAARDGYTF.

J is TRBJ2-3 and V is TRBV2; D gene unclear. This CDR3 is 13 amino acids long. Germline CDR1 is SNHLY and CDR2 is FYNNEI. V lost 6 bases, J lost 6 bases, and 13 bases lay in between. CDR3 sequence (DNA): TGTGCCAGCAGACTACAAATAACGGATACGCAGTATTTT. Translation gives CASRLQITDTQYF.

The chain couples TRBV25-1 to TRBJ2-1; 11 bases are shared with TRBD2. CDR1 and CDR2 (germline): MGHDK, SYGVNS. The length of the CDR3 is 15 residues. V lost 8 bases to trimming and J lost 4 bases; unmatched junction nucleotides: 7. In nucleotides, the CDR3 is TGTGCCAGCCGCTCCGGGACTAGCGGATACAATGAGCAGTTCTTC. Its translation is CASRSGTSGYNEQFF.

The chain carries TRBV28 and TRBJ2-5; 7 bases align to TRBD2. This CDR3 has 14 residues. Trimming removed 5 bases from V and 5 bases from J; junction bases left unmatched: 8. CDR1 and CDR2 (germline): MDHEN, SYDVKM. CDR3 DNA sequence: TGTGCCAGCAGTCCGGGACTATCCGGGGAGACCCAGTACTTC. Amino acid sequence: CASSPGLSGETQYF.

CDR3 nucleotide sequence: TGCGCCAGCAGCTCAGCTGATACGGCGGGCACAGATACGCAGTATTTT. Protein sequence: CASSSADTAGTDTQYF. The chain employs TRBV5-1 and TRBJ2-3; D is unclear. The germline V gene encodes CDR1 SGHRS and CDR2 YFSETQ. The CDR3 is 16 residues long. V was shortened by 3 bases and J by 1 base, with 15 bases between the two germline ends.

This chain links TRBV21-1 with TRBJ2-7; TRBD2 is the table's D call and was not checked against the DNA. TRBV21-1 is an annotated pseudogene. The CDR3 extends over 20 amino acids. The CDR3 sequence: CASSWYFNLGSSTPSGEQYF. The DNA of the CDR3 is TGTGCCAGCTCTTGGTACTTTAACCTAGGTAGTAGCACACCCTCGGGCGAGCAGTACTTC.

This clone was detected a few times. The V gene is TRBV5-1, the J gene TRBJ1-1, with D unresolved. The length of the CDR3 is 15 residues. Germline CDR1 and CDR2: SGHRS and YFSETQ. V was cut by 4 bases and J by 8 bases, with 21 bases left in between. Here the CDR3 reads CASSPELGRRMEAFF. The CDR3 DNA follows: TGCGCCAGCAGCCCGGAACTGGGCCGAAGGATGGAAGCTTTCTTT.

CDR3 residues: CASSSSRDTQYF. The CDR3 bases are TGTGCCAGTAGTTCTTCTAGAGATACGCAGTATTTT. The chain uses TRBV19 and TRBJ2-3; D unresolved. V lost 5 bases to trimming and J lost 5 bases, with 8 bases between them. Germline V gene sequence: CDR1 LNHDA, CDR2 SQIVND (reference sequence). The CDR3 covers 12 residues.

The V gene is TRBV29-1, the J gene TRBJ2-7, with 10 positions matching TRBD1. The germline V gene encodes CDR1 SQVTM and CDR2 ANQGSEA. With 3 bases clipped from V and 3 bases from J, the junction kept 2 bases outside the gene matches. This CDR3 contains 13 residues. The CDR3 sequence is CSVDGTGDYEQYF. For the CDR3, the DNA is TGCAGCGTTGACGGGACAGGGGACTACGAGCAGTACTTC.

J is TRBJ2-7 and V is TRBV2; perhaps TRBD2 as D (7 bases). V was cut by 1 base and J by 9 bases, with 10 bases left in between. Germline-derived CDR1 and CDR2 are SNHLY and FYNNEI. CDR3 length: 12 residues. In DNA form, the CDR3 reads TGTGCCAGCAGTGAAGTGGGAGGGGGGCAGTACTTC. Amino acid sequence: CASSEVGGGQYF.

This rearrangement joins TRBV5-6 to TRBJ2-7; 7 bases are a match to TRBD2. The V gene's germline CDR1 is SGHDT and CDR2 YYEEEE. The CDR3 totals 15 residues. V was clipped by 4 bases and J by 2 bases; unmatched bases: 9. CDR3 loop: CASSRPGTTTYEQYF. CDR3 DNA sequence: TGTGCCAGCAGCCGCCCCGGGACTACCACCTACGAGCAGTACTTC.

The gene calls are TRBV6-1 and TRBJ2-1, with D possibly being TRBD1 (6 bases). CDR1 MNHNS and CDR2 SASEGT come from the germline V gene. The V end was cut by 4 bases, the J end by 3 bases, with 13 bases between. The CDR3 spans 15 residues. CDR3 sequence (DNA): TGTGCCAGCAGTGTGGGCAGGGGCCTCTACAATGAGCAGTTCTTC. Protein: CASSVGRGLYNEQFF.

The chain employs TRBV5-1 and TRBJ1-1; D uncertain. CDR1 and CDR2 from the germline V gene are SGHRS and YFSETQ. Trimming took 2 bases from V and 9 from J, leaving 8 bases between them. CDR3 length equals 11 residues. CDR3 bases: TGCGCCAGCAGCTTCCGAGATAAAGCTTTCTTT. Protein sequence: CASSFRDKAFF.